The rows below give T cell receptor beta chains drawn from one sample of a study of cytomegalovirus exposure and HLA in healthy donors. Profiling relied on immunoSEQ multiplex PCR, and the TCRdb table lists in-frame clones only, not all of them. Found here are tens of thousands of clones, around 80% of them singletons; the top ten hold about 8%. Sequenced: PBMCs. These receptors were obtained from a woman in her 30s in good health and CMV-seropositive. CDR3s include the opening cysteine and the closing phenylalanine or tryptophan. A D gene is named only where the DNA matches it firmly. Rows may omit the clone size; those that give it use once, few, many or a size class.

abundance: few; v_gene: TRBV19; d_gene: TRBD1; j_gene: TRBJ2-4; CDR3nt: TGTGCCAGTACCAACGGACAGGGAGCCAAAAACATTCAGTACTTC; CDR3aa: CASTNGQGAKNIQYF
abundance: .; v_gene: TRBV7-2; d_gene: .; j_gene: TRBJ2-1; CDR3nt: TGTGCCAGCAGCTTAGGGACTTACAATGAGCAGTTCTTC; CDR3aa: CASSLGTYNEQFF
abundance: few; v_gene: TRBV2; d_gene: .; j_gene: TRBJ1-6; CDR3nt: TGTGCCAGCCAAAAGGAGGGACTGGTAAATTCACCCCTCCACTTT; CDR3aa: CASQKEGLVNSPLHF
abundance: few; v_gene: TRBV6-5; d_gene: .; j_gene: TRBJ2-7; CDR3nt: TGTGCCAGCAGTTACAGGTTGGACAGTCCCAGCGAGCAGTACTTC; CDR3aa: CASSYRLDSPSEQYF
abundance: .; v_gene: TRBV19; d_gene: TRBD2; j_gene: TRBJ2-1; CDR3nt: TGTGCCAGTAGTATAGGGAATAGCGGGTCCTACAATGAGCAGTTCTTC; CDR3aa: CASSIGNSGSYNEQFF
abundance: .; v_gene: TRBV7-7; d_gene: .; j_gene: TRBJ2-1; CDR3nt: TGTGCTAGCAGCAACTCCGGGAGTCCCAATGAGCAGTTCTTC; CDR3aa: CASSNSGSPNEQFF
abundance: .; v_gene: TRBV19; d_gene: .; j_gene: TRBJ2-7; CDR3nt: TGTGCCAGTAGTAACCGGGGCTACGAGCAGTACTTC; CDR3aa: CASSNRGYEQYF
abundance: .; v_gene: TRBV6-6; d_gene: .; j_gene: TRBJ1-2; CDR3nt: TGTGCCAGCAGTTCCGTAGAGGGTAGCTACACCTTC; CDR3aa: CASSSVEGSYTF
abundance: .; v_gene: TRBV4-1; d_gene: .; j_gene: TRBJ2-1; CDR3nt: TGCGCCAGCAGCCAAGAATCGGGGGGCGACTACAATGAGCAGTTCTTC; CDR3aa: CASSQESGGDYNEQFF
abundance: .; v_gene: TRBV7-7; d_gene: .; j_gene: TRBJ2-5; CDR3nt: TGTGCTAGCAGCTTAGCGCGCCCCGGGGGAGAAGAGACCCAGTACTTC; CDR3aa: CASSLARPGGEETQYF
abundance: .; v_gene: TRBV5-6; d_gene: TRBD2; j_gene: TRBJ2-3; CDR3nt: TGTGCCAGCAGCTTTCCGGGACTAGCGGGAGAAGGGACAGATACGCAGTATTTT; CDR3aa: CASSFPGLAGEGTDTQYF
abundance: .; v_gene: TRBV7-2; d_gene: .; j_gene: TRBJ2-6; CDR3nt: TGTGCCAGCAGCCACGGGGCTGGGGCCAACGTCCTGACTTTC; CDR3aa: CASSHGAGANVLTF
abundance: .; v_gene: TRBV28; d_gene: .; j_gene: TRBJ2-7; CDR3nt: TGTGCCAGCAGCCCCGTGAAGCCATTCTACGAGCAGTACTTC; CDR3aa: CASSPVKPFYEQYF
abundance: .; v_gene: TRBV2; d_gene: TRBD1; j_gene: TRBJ2-7; CDR3nt: TGTGCCAGCAGCTCGGGACAGGGTGTATACGAGCAGTACTTC; CDR3aa: CASSSGQGVYEQYF
abundance: .; v_gene: TRBV6-1; d_gene: TRBD1; j_gene: TRBJ1-6; CDR3nt: TGTGCCAGCAGCCCGGGACAGGGGTACTCACCCCTCCACTTT; CDR3aa: CASSPGQGYSPLHF
abundance: .; v_gene: TRBV4-3; d_gene: .; j_gene: TRBJ2-1; CDR3nt: TGCGCCAGCAGCCAACACCAGACAGGCGGATACAATGAGCAGTTCTTC; CDR3aa: CASSQHQTGGYNEQFF
abundance: once; v_gene: TRBV6-5; d_gene: .; j_gene: TRBJ2-1; CDR3nt: TGTGCCAGCAGTATCTTAACACCCAATGAGCAGTTCTTC; CDR3aa: CASSILTPNEQFF
abundance: few; v_gene: TRBV6-1; d_gene: TRBD1; j_gene: TRBJ1-2; CDR3nt: TGTGCCAGCACCATGACGGGACAGGGGGCGGGGGGCTACACCTTC; CDR3aa: CASTMTGQGAGGYTF
abundance: .; v_gene: TRBV20-1; d_gene: TRBD1; j_gene: TRBJ1-1; CDR3nt: TGCAGTGCCGGACCCGGGACAGGGGGGGATTTT; CDR3aa: CSAGPGTGGDF
abundance: .; v_gene: TRBV30; d_gene: .; j_gene: TRBJ1-4; CDR3nt: TGTGCCTGGCGCTGGGGACACGGCAGCGCAACTAATGAAAAACTGTTTTTT; CDR3aa: CAWRWGHGSATNEKLFF
abundance: .; v_gene: TRBV7-8; d_gene: .; j_gene: TRBJ1-1; CDR3nt: TGTGCCAGCAGCTTAGAGTACAGCGACAGCCTGGTGACTGAAGCTTTCTTT; CDR3aa: CASSLEYSDSLVTEAFF
abundance: .; v_gene: TRBV4-3; d_gene: TRBD1; j_gene: TRBJ2-1; CDR3nt: TGCGCCAGCAGCCAAGAGACAGGGGGCGTGGAGAATGAGCAGTTCTTC; CDR3aa: CASSQETGGVENEQFF
abundance: .; v_gene: TRBV14; d_gene: .; j_gene: TRBJ1-3; CDR3nt: TGTGCCAGCAGCATAGGGGTGCCTGGAAACACCATATATTTT; CDR3aa: CASSIGVPGNTIYF
abundance: .; v_gene: TRBV9; d_gene: TRBD1; j_gene: TRBJ1-5; CDR3nt: TGTGCCAGCAGCGACCCGGGACAGGGGGCGGGAGATCAGCCCCAGCATTTT; CDR3aa: CASSDPGQGAGDQPQHF
abundance: .; v_gene: TRBV6-1; d_gene: .; j_gene: TRBJ1-1; CDR3nt: TGTGCCAGCAGTGAGTTGAGGGGGACGAGGGCTTTCTTT; CDR3aa: CASSELRGTRAFF
abundance: .; v_gene: TRBV7-8; d_gene: TRBD1; j_gene: TRBJ2-7; CDR3nt: TGTGCCAGCAGCTCCTACCGGGACAGGATTTACGAGCAGTACTTC; CDR3aa: CASSSYRDRIYEQYF
abundance: .; v_gene: TRBV4-2; d_gene: TRBD1; j_gene: TRBJ1-3; CDR3nt: TGTGCCAGCAGCCGTAGGGGGGACAGCGGCCCTGGAAACACCATATATTTT; CDR3aa: CASSRRGDSGPGNTIYF
abundance: .; v_gene: TRBV2; d_gene: TRBD2; j_gene: TRBJ2-3; CDR3nt: TGTGCCAGCAGTCGCGGGGGTGGGATAGATACGCAGTATTTT; CDR3aa: CASSRGGGIDTQYF
abundance: .; v_gene: TRBV11-2; d_gene: .; j_gene: TRBJ1-3; CDR3nt: TGTGCCAGCAGCTCCCGCAGGGGCGTTGGAAACACCATATATTTT; CDR3aa: CASSSRRGVGNTIYF
abundance: .; v_gene: TRBV5-1; d_gene: .; j_gene: TRBJ2-7; CDR3nt: TGCGCCAGCAGCCCGGGAGCAAAAGAGCAGTACTTC; CDR3aa: CASSPGAKEQYF
abundance: .; v_gene: TRBV6-5; d_gene: .; j_gene: TRBJ2-1; CDR3nt: TGTGCCAGCAGTCTCGGAACAGGTTACAATGAGCAGTTCTTC; CDR3aa: CASSLGTGYNEQFF
abundance: .; v_gene: TRBV4-2; d_gene: TRBD1; j_gene: TRBJ1-6; CDR3nt: TGTGCCAGCAGCCAAGTCGAAGGGGGCGATTCACCCCTCCACTTT; CDR3aa: CASSQVEGGDSPLHF
abundance: .; v_gene: TRBV29-1; d_gene: TRBD1; j_gene: TRBJ2-6; CDR3nt: TGCAGCGTCCTACATCGGGTAGGGGGCTACTCTGGGGCCAACGTCCTGACTTTC; CDR3aa: CSVLHRVGGYSGANVLTF
abundance: .; v_gene: TRBV7-3; d_gene: TRBD2; j_gene: TRBJ2-3; CDR3nt: TGTGCCAGCAGCTTGACTAGCGGGGCCGCAGATACGCAGTATTTT; CDR3aa: CASSLTSGAADTQYF
abundance: .; v_gene: TRBV6-4; d_gene: .; j_gene: TRBJ1-2; CDR3nt: TGTGCCACCCAGGGCCCCAACTATGGCTACACCTTC; CDR3aa: CATQGPNYGYTF
abundance: .; v_gene: TRBV9; d_gene: .; j_gene: TRBJ2-1; CDR3nt: TGTGCCAGCAGCGAAACAGGGTTGCCCTACAATGAGCAGTTCTTC; CDR3aa: CASSETGLPYNEQFF
abundance: .; v_gene: TRBV5-4; d_gene: .; j_gene: TRBJ2-5; CDR3nt: TGTGCCAGCAGGAGCAGATCGGAGGTGGCCCAGTACTTC; CDR3aa: CASRSRSEVAQYF
abundance: .; v_gene: TRBV28; d_gene: .; j_gene: TRBJ1-1; CDR3nt: TGTGCCAGCAGTCTCGGGACAAAGAACACTGAAGCTTTCTTT; CDR3aa: CASSLGTKNTEAFF
abundance: few; v_gene: TRBV5-1; d_gene: .; j_gene: TRBJ2-2; CDR3nt: TGCGCCAGCAGCTCCTCGTTCCGGGAGCTGTTTTTT; CDR3aa: CASSSSFRELFF
abundance: .; v_gene: TRBV28; d_gene: .; j_gene: TRBJ1-3; CDR3nt: TGTGCCAGCACCCACGGGGGAAACACCATATATTTT; CDR3aa: CASTHGGNTIYF
abundance: few; v_gene: TRBV4-2; d_gene: TRBD1; j_gene: TRBJ2-5; CDR3nt: TGTGCCAGCAGCCCTCGGGACAGGGCGGGGGAGACCCAGTACTTC; CDR3aa: CASSPRDRAGETQYF
abundance: .; v_gene: TRBV11-2; d_gene: .; j_gene: TRBJ1-1; CDR3nt: TGTGCCAGCAGCTTAGCCTCAGGGGTGCACACTGAAGCTTTCTTT; CDR3aa: CASSLASGVHTEAFF
abundance: .; v_gene: TRBV10-2; d_gene: .; j_gene: TRBJ1-1; CDR3nt: TGCGCCAGCAGTGAGTCGGGGGGAACTGAAGCTTTCTTT; CDR3aa: CASSESGGTEAFF
abundance: few; v_gene: TRBV29-1; d_gene: .; j_gene: TRBJ1-6; CDR3nt: TGCAGCGTTGAAGATTTAGAAAGACCGGGGGGAAATTCACCCCTCCACTTT; CDR3aa: CSVEDLERPGGNSPLHF
abundance: once; v_gene: TRBV6-6; d_gene: .; j_gene: TRBJ2-5; CDR3nt: TGTGCCAGCATGAGAGACTTCCAAGAGACCCAGTACTTC; CDR3aa: CASMRDFQETQYF
abundance: .; v_gene: TRBV6-5; d_gene: .; j_gene: TRBJ1-1; CDR3nt: TGTGCCAGCAGGCAACAGGGTTACACTGAAGCTTTCTTT; CDR3aa: CASRQQGYTEAFF
abundance: .; v_gene: TRBV29-1; d_gene: .; j_gene: TRBJ2-7; CDR3nt: TGCAGCGTTGAGTTGGGACTGGGTAGAGAGCAGTACTTC; CDR3aa: CSVELGLGREQYF
abundance: once; v_gene: TRBV6-1; d_gene: .; j_gene: TRBJ1-1; CDR3nt: TGTGCCAGCCCTCGAGCGGGGGGCACTGAAGCTTTCTTT; CDR3aa: CASPRAGGTEAFF